This TCR beta chain was retrieved from a study of blood T cell repertoires in COVID-19. Study-wide background: Samples representing acute and convalescent COVID-19 were sourced from the United States, Italy and Spain. Sample material is recorded as cDNA or gDNA derived from T cells, B-cell-depleted T cells, or PBMCs.

The data were produced by immunoSEQ multiplex PCR, yet TCRdb's version contains in-frame clones alone and is incomplete. Of 200,000 to 300,000 clones in the sample, roughly 80% were seen once. The V end lost 0 bases, the J end lost 0 bases, and 7 bases lay between the germline ends. The CDR3 sequence is 15 residues long. Germline-derived CDR1 and CDR2 are MGHRA and YSYEKL. Specimen: peripheral blood. The clonotype originates from a man older than 75 with acute or convalescent COVID-19. The chain joins TRBV4-1 to TRBJ2-3; D not certain. The CDR3 DNA reads TGCGCCAGCAGCCAAGAAGCGCGTAGCACAGATACGCAGTATTTT. Translation gives CASSQEARSTDTQYF.